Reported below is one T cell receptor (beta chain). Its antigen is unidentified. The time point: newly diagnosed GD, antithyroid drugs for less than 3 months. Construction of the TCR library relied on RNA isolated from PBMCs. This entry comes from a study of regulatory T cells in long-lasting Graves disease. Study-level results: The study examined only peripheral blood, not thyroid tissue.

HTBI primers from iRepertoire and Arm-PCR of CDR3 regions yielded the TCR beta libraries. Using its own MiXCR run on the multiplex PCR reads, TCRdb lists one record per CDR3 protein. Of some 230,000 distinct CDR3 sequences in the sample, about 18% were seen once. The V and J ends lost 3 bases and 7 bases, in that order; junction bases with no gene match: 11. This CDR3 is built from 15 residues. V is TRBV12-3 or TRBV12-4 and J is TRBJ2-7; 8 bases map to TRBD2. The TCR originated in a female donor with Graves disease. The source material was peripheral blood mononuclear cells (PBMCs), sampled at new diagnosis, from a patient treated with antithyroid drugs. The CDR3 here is CASSFRGGPRDEQYF. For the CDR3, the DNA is TGTGCCAGCAGTTTTCGGGGGGGACCCCGAGATGAGCAGTACTTC.